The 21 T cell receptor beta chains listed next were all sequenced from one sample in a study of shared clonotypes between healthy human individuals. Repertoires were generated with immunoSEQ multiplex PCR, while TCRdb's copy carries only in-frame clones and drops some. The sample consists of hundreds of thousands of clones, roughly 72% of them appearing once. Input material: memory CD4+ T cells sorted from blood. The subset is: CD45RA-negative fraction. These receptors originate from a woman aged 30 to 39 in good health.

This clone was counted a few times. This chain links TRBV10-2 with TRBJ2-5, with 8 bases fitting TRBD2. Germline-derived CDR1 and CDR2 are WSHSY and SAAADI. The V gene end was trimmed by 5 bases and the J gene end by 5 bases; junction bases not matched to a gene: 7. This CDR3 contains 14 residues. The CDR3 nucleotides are TGCGCCAGCAGTTTAGCGGGAAGTCGGGAGACCCAGTACTTC. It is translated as CASSLAGSRETQYF.

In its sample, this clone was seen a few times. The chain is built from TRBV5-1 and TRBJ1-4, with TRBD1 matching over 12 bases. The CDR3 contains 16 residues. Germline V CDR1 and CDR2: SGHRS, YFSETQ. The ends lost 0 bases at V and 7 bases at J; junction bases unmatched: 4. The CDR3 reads CASSLGDRGRGEKLFF. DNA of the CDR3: TGCGCCAGCAGCTTGGGGGACAGGGGGCGCGGTGAAAAACTGTTTTTT.

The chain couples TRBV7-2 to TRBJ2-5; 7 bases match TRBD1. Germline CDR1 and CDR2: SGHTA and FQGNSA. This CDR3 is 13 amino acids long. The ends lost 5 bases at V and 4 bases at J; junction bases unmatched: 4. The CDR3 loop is CASSPGTVETQYF. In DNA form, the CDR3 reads TGTGCCAGCAGCCCAGGGACAGTAGAGACCCAGTACTTC.

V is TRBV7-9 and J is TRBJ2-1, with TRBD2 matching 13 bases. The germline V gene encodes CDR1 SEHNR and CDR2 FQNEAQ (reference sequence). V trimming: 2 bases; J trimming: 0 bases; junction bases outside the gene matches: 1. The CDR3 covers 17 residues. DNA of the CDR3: TGTGCCAGCAGCTTACGGACTAGCGGGAGCTCCTACAATGAGCAGTTCTTC. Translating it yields CASSLRTSGSSYNEQFF. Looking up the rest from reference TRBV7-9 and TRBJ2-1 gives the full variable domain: DTGVSQNPRHKITKRGQNVTFRCDPISEHNRLYWYRQTLGQGPEFLTYFQNEAQLEKSRLLSDRFSAERPKGSFSTLEIQRTEQGDSAMYLCASSLRTSGSSYNEQFFGPGTRLTVL.

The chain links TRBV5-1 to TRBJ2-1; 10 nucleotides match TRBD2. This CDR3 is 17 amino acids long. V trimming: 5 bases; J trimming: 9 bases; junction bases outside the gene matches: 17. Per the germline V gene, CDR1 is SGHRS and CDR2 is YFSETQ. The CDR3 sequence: CASSLGTSEGLGVEQFF. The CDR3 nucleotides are TGCGCCAGCAGTTTAGGGACTAGCGAAGGACTGGGGGTTGAGCAGTTCTTC.

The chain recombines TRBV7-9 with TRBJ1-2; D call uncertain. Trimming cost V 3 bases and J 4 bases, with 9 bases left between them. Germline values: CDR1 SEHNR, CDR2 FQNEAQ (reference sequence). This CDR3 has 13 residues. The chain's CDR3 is CASSFGVLYGYTF. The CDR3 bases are TGTGCCAGCAGCTTCGGGGTCCTCTATGGCTACACCTTC.

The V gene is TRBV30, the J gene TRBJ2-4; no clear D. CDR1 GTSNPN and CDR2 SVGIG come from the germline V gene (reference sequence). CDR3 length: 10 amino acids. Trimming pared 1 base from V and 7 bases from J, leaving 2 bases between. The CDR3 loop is CAWSGNIQYF. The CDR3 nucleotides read TGTGCCTGGAGTGGTAACATTCAGTACTTC.

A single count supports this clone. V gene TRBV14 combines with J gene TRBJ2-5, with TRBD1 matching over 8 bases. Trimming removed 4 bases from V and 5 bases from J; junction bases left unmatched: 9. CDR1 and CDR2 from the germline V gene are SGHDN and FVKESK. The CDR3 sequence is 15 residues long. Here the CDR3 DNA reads TGTGCCAGCAGCCGTGGAGACAGGGGAATCGAGACCCAGTACTTC. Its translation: CASSRGDRGIETQYF.

Written as DNA, the CDR3 is TGTGCCAGTAGGACAGGGTCGGTCCAGCCCCAGCATTTT. Protein sequence: CASRTGSVQPQHF. The V gene is TRBV19, the J gene TRBJ1-5, with 7 bases identical to TRBD1. The length of the CDR3 is 13 residues. CDR1 is LNHDA, CDR2 SQIVND, per germline (reference sequence). V was clipped by 6 bases and J by 7 bases; unmatched bases: 6.

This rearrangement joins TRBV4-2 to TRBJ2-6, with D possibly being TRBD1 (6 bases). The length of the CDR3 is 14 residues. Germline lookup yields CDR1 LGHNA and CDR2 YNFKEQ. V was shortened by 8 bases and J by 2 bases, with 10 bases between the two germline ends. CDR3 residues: CASSQGTGANVLTF. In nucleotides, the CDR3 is TGTGCCAGCTCACAGGGAACTGGGGCCAACGTCCTGACTTTC.

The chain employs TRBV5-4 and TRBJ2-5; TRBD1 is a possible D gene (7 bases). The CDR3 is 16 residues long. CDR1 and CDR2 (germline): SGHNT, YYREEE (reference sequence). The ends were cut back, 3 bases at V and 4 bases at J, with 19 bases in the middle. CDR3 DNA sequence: TGTGCCAGCAGCTCTGGAGGGACAGCTTCCGGAGAGACCCAGTACTTC. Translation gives CASSSGGTASGETQYF.

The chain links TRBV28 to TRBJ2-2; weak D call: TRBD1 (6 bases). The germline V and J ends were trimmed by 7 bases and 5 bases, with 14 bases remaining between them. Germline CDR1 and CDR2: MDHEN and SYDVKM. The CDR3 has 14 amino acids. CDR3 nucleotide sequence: TGTGCCAGCATCGCTGGCCAGGGGACCGGGGAGCTGTTTTTT. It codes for CASIAGQGTGELFF. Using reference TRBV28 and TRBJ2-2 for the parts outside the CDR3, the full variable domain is DVKVTQSSRYLVKRTGEKVFLECVQDMDHENMFWYRQDPGLGLRLIYFSYDVKMKEKGDIPEGYSVSREKKERFSLILESASTNQTSMYLCASIAGQGTGELFFGEGSRLTVL.

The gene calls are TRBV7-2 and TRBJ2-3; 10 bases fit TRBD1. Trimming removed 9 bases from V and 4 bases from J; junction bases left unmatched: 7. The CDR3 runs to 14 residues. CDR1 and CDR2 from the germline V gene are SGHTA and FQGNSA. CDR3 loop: CASKTGGASDTQYF. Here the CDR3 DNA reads TGTGCCAGTAAGACAGGGGGCGCCTCAGATACGCAGTATTTT.

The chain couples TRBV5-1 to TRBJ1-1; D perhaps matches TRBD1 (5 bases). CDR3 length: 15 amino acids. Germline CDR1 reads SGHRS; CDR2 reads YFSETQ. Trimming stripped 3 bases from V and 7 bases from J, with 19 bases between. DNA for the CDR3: TGCGCCAGCAGCTCCCGGGCCTCCTTGCAGGGTGAAGCTTTCTTT. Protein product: CASSSRASLQGEAFF. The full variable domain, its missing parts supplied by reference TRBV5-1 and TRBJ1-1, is KAGVTQTPRYLIKTRGQQVTLSCSPISGHRSVSWYQQTPGQGLQFLFEYFSETQRNKGNFPGRFSGRQFSNSRSEMNVSTLELGDSALYLCASSSRASLQGEAFFGQGTRLTVV.

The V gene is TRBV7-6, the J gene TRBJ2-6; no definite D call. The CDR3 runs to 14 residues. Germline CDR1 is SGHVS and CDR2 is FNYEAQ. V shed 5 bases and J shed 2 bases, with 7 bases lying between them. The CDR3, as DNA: TGTGCCAGCAGCCCTTCTACTGGGGCCAACGTCCTGACTTTC. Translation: CASSPSTGANVLTF.

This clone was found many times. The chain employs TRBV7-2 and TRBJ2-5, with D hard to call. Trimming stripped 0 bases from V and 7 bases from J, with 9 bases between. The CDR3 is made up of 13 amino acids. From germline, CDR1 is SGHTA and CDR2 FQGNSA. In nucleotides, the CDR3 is TGTGCCAGCAGCTTAGCGCGAAGTGCGACCCAGTACTTC. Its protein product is CASSLARSATQYF.

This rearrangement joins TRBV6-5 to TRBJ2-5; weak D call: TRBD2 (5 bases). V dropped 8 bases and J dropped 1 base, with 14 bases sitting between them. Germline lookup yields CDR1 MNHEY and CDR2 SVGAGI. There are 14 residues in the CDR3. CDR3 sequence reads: CASSRGWGQETQYF. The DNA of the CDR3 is TGTGCCAGCTCCCGAGGGTGGGGCCAAGAGACCCAGTACTTC.

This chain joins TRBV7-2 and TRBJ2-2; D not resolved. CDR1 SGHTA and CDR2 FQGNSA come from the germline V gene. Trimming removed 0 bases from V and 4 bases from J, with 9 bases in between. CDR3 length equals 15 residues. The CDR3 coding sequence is TGTGCCAGCAGCTTAGCCGGAGCTCCCACCGGGGAGCTGTTTTTT. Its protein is CASSLAGAPTGELFF.

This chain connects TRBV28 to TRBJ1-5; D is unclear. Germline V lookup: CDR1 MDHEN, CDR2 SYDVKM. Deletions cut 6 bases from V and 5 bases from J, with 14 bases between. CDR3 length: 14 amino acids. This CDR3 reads CASSPARRDQPQHF. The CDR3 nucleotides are TGTGCCAGCAGCCCAGCGCGTCGGGATCAGCCCCAGCATTTT. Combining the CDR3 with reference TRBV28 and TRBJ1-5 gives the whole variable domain DVKVTQSSRYLVKRTGEKVFLECVQDMDHENMFWYRQDPGLGLRLIYFSYDVKMKEKGDIPEGYSVSREKKERFSLILESASTNQTSMYLCASSPARRDQPQHFGDGTRLSIL.

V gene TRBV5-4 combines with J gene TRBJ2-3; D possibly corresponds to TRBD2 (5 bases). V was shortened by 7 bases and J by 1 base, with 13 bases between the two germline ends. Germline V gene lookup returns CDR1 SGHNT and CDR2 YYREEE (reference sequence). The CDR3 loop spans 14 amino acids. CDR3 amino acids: CASGQTRGTDTQYF. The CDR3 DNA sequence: TGTGCCAGCGGCCAGACGAGGGGCACAGATACGCAGTATTTT. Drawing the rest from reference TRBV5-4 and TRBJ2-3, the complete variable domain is ETGVTQSPTHLIKTRGQQVTLRCSSQSGHNTVSWYQQALGQGPQFIFQYYREEENGRGNFPPRFSGLQFPNYSSELNVNALELDDSALYLCASGQTRGTDTQYFGPGTRLTVL.

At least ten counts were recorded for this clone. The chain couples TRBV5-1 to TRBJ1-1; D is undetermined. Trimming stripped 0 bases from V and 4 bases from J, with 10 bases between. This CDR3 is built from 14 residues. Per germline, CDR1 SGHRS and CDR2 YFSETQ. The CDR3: CASSLATPGTEAFF. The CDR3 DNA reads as TGCGCCAGCAGCTTGGCGACCCCGGGCACTGAAGCTTTCTTT.